The 28 T cell receptor beta chains in this list originate from one sample, sequenced in a study of cytomegalovirus exposure and HLA in healthy donors. PCR primers comprised 60 Vbeta and 13 Jbeta primers. TCRdb's table, derived via immunoSEQ multiplex PCR, lists solely in-frame clones and lacks some. Of around 85,000 clones in the sample, over 60% were seen once. The sequenced material came from PBMCs. These TCRs come from a man aged 55 to 69 in good health and CMV-seronegative.

This clone showed up just once. The V call is TRBV6-6, the J call TRBJ1-5, with 10 positions matching TRBD1. Germline CDR1 reads MNHNY; CDR2 reads SVGAGI (reference sequence). The V and J ends lost 2 bases and 6 bases, in that order; junction bases with no gene match: 7. This CDR3 is 16 amino acids long. CDR3 in amino acids: CASSYAGTGESQPQHF. The CDR3 DNA is TGTGCCAGCAGTTACGCCGGGACAGGGGAAAGTCAGCCCCAGCATTTT.

The rearrangement uses TRBV2 and TRBJ1-3, with a tentative D call TRBD1 (6 bases). Germline V gene data show CDR1 as SNHLY and CDR2 as FYNNEI. The CDR3 sequence is 16 residues long. Trimming took off 6 bases at V and 4 bases at J, with 19 bases between the two ends. CDR3 in DNA: TGTGCCAGCAGCTGGAACAGGGCCGCATCGGGAAACACCATATATTTT. As protein: CASSWNRAASGNTIYF.

Points on this clone: A junction end diverges from the germline sequence, so it may reflect a read error. The chain joins TRBV7-7 to TRBJ2-1; the match to TRBD1 covers 8 bases. The germline gives CDR1 SSHAT, CDR2 FNYEAQ (reference sequence). This CDR3 is built from 14 residues. The CDR3 nucleotides are TGTGCTAGCAGCCCTCGGACAGGGACGAATGAGCAGTTCTTC. It specifies CASSPRTGTNEQFF.

The chain couples TRBV2 to TRBJ1-1; D unclear. The CDR3 consists of 12 residues. The germline CDR1 and CDR2 sequences are SNHLY and FYNNEI. The V gene lost 6 bases and the J gene lost 8 bases, with 13 bases spanning the gap. In DNA, the CDR3 is TGTGCCAGCAGCTTACGGACGGGGGAAGCTTTCTTT. It yields the protein CASSLRTGEAFF.

The V gene is TRBV7-6, the J gene TRBJ2-7; TRBD1 aligns across 7 bases. Germline V gene lookup returns CDR1 SGHVS and CDR2 FNYEAQ. V shed 3 bases and J 3 bases; nucleotides not matched to a gene: 8. This CDR3 region has 15 residues. CDR3 region: CASSFLQGSLYEQYF. The CDR3, as DNA: TGTGCCAGCAGCTTTCTACAGGGGTCCCTCTACGAGCAGTACTTC.

The CDR3 DNA is TGTGCCAGCAGCTGGGGCAAGGGGGAAATAGATACGCAGTATTTT. This gives the protein CASSWGKGEIDTQYF. V gene TRBV5-4 combines with J gene TRBJ2-3, with a tentative D call TRBD1 (6 bases). Germline V CDR1 and CDR2: SGHNT, YYREEE (reference sequence). Trimming left V 3 bases short and J 5 bases short, with 16 bases between. The CDR3 is 15 amino acids.

The chain employs TRBV14 and TRBJ1-2; TRBD1 aligns across 11 bases. The CDR3 runs to 13 residues. Trimming took 9 bases from V and 7 from J; bases not matched to a gene: 7. CDR1 and CDR2 from the germline V gene are SGHDN and FVKESK. The CDR3 DNA sequence: TGTGCCAGTGCTCAGGACAGGGGGCTTGGCTACACCTTC. Residues: CASAQDRGLGYTF. Using reference TRBV14 and TRBJ1-2 for the parts outside the CDR3, the full variable domain is EAGVTQFPSHSVIEKGQTVTLRCDPISGHDNLYWYRRVMGKEIKFLLHFVKESKQDESGMPNNRFLAERTGGTYSTLKVQPAELEDSGVYFCASAQDRGLGYTFGSGTRLTVV.

On this clone itself: At one end the junction does not follow the germline gene, possibly because of a read error. This sample includes further DNA sequences coding for the same CDR3. This sequence joins TRBV4-1 and TRBJ1-2; the D is unclear. This CDR3 comprises 15 residues. Germline-derived CDR1 and CDR2 are MGHRA and YSYEKL. DNA for the CDR3: TGTGCCAGCAGCGCTCAGATAGACAATCAGTATGGCTACACCTTC. Amino acid sequence: CASSAQIDNQYGYTF.

The sample holds a few counts of this clone. The chain links TRBV6-1 to TRBJ2-7; 13 positions agree with TRBD2. This CDR3 has 15 residues. The germline CDR1 and CDR2 sequences are MNHNS and SASEGT. V lost 8 bases, J lost 4 bases, and 8 bases stayed unmatched. The DNA for the CDR3 is TGTGCCAGCGAAACTAGCGGGGGGGCTCGATACGAGCAGTACTTC. The encoded protein is CASETSGGARYEQYF.

J is TRBJ2-1 and V is TRBV6-1; D gene ambiguous. V shed 4 bases and J shed 2 bases, with 9 bases lying between them. The CDR3 contains 14 residues. The V gene's germline CDR1 is MNHNS and CDR2 SASEGT. Here the CDR3 reads CASSAGLTYNEQFF. The CDR3 DNA reads as TGTGCCAGCAGTGCCGGTCTTACCTACAATGAGCAGTTCTTC.

The chain couples TRBV5-1 to TRBJ2-5, with 13 bases aligning to TRBD2. The germline gives CDR1 SGHRS, CDR2 YFSETQ. The CDR3 extends over 17 amino acids. The V gene end was trimmed by 1 base and the J gene end by 0 bases; junction bases not matched to a gene: 3. Here the CDR3 DNA reads TGCGCCAGCAGCTTGAGCGGACTAGCGGGGGACCAAGAGACCCAGTACTTC. It is translated as CASSLSGLAGDQETQYF.

The chain combines TRBV9 with TRBJ2-1; D gene unclear. The V and J ends lost 2 bases and 6 bases respectively, with 9 bases between them. This CDR3 is 13 amino acids long. The germline V gene has CDR1 SGDLS and CDR2 YYNGEE. The CDR3 DNA follows: TGTGCCAGCAGCGTTAGCCTCCTCAATGAGCAGTTCTTC. This encodes CASSVSLLNEQFF.

To note about this clone: Mismatch with germline at one junction end may stem from a read error. The CDR3 reads CSSSLSGDRDNEQFF. CDR3 bases: TGTTCCAGCAGCTTATCCGGGGACAGGGACAATGAGCAGTTCTTC. This chain links TRBV7-9 with TRBJ2-1, with 9 bases fitting TRBD1. This CDR3 has 15 amino acids. Germline CDR1 reads SEHNR; CDR2 reads FQNEAQ (reference sequence). Variable domain in full (rest from reference TRBV7-9 and TRBJ2-1): DTGVSQNPRHKITKRGQNVTFRCDPISEHNRLYWYRQTLGQGPEFLTYFQNEAQLEKSRLLSDRFSAERPKGSFSTLEIQRTEQGDSAMYLCSSSLSGDRDNEQFFGPGTRLTVL.

The chain links TRBV5-6 to TRBJ1-5; 8 nucleotides match TRBD1. The CDR3 contains 16 residues. Germline V lookup: CDR1 SGHDT, CDR2 YYEEEE. J gave up 3 bases and V 4 bases, and 9 bases lay outside the gene matches. DNA for the CDR3: TGTGCCAGCAGCCAGGACAGGGCGGGGGTCAATCAGCCCCAGCATTTT. It yields the protein CASSQDRAGVNQPQHF.

The chain couples TRBV7-8 to TRBJ2-5, with D unresolved. This CDR3 spans 13 amino acids. From germline, CDR1 is SGHVS and CDR2 FQNEAQ. Trimming shortened V by 4 bases and J by 0 bases, and 6 bases separated the two germline ends. The CDR3 region is CASSSRYQETQYF. CDR3 DNA sequence: TGTGCCAGCAGCTCCAGGTACCAAGAGACCCAGTACTTC.

This clone was seen a handful of times. The V and J genes are TRBV2 and TRBJ1-1; D unclear. Germline loops: CDR1 SNHLY, CDR2 FYNNEI. Trimming left V 5 bases short and J 2 bases short, with 9 bases between. This CDR3 is built from 13 residues. The CDR3 sequence: CASSSQQNTEAFF. CDR3 in DNA: TGTGCCAGCAGTTCACAGCAAAACACTGAAGCTTTCTTT. Full variable domain (remainder filled in from reference TRBV2 and TRBJ1-1): EPEVTQTPSHQVTQMGQEVILRCVPISNHLYFYWYRQILGQKVEFLVSFYNNEISEKSEIFDDQFSVERPDGSNFTLKIRSTKLEDSAMYFCASSSQQNTEAFFGQGTRLTVV.

The chain links TRBV11-2 to TRBJ2-7, with a tentative D call TRBD1 (6 bases). Germline V CDR1 and CDR2: SGHAT, FQNNGV. The CDR3 contains 13 residues. V was shortened by 1 base and J by 5 bases, with 9 bases between the two germline ends. The CDR3 loop reads CASSLGRGDEQYF. The CDR3 nucleotides are TGTGCCAGCAGCTTAGGCAGGGGAGACGAGCAGTACTTC.

The chain's CDR3 is CASSAGTSGGYEQYF. CDR3 DNA sequence: TGTGCCAGCAGCGCCGGGACTAGCGGGGGTTACGAGCAGTACTTC. The rearrangement joins TRBV5-6 to TRBJ2-7; 14 positions agree with TRBD2. Trimming removed 4 bases from V and 4 bases from J; junction bases left unmatched: 4. CDR3 length: 15 amino acids. Germline V gives CDR1 SGHDT, CDR2 YYEEEE.

The chain employs TRBV5-6 and TRBJ2-3; D is uncertain. Germline V gives CDR1 SGHDT, CDR2 YYEEEE. The CDR3 length is 16 residues. V lost 3 bases and J lost 2, with 16 bases in between. CDR3 sequence reads: CASSWALGQITDTQYF. The CDR3 DNA follows: TGTGCCAGCAGCTGGGCCCTCGGTCAGATCACAGATACGCAGTATTTT. Full variable domain (outside the CDR3, taken from reference TRBV5-6 and TRBJ2-3): DAGVTQSPTHLIKTRGQQVTLRCSPKSGHDTVSWYQQALGQGPQFIFQYYEEEERQRGNFPDRFSGHQFPNYSSELNVNALLLGDSALYLCASSWALGQITDTQYFGPGTRLTVL.

The J gene is TRBJ1-2, the V gene TRBV5-4, with TRBD1 matching over 8 bases. CDR3 size: 13 residues. Germline CDR1 and CDR2: SGHNT and YYREEE (reference sequence). The V gene end was trimmed by 2 bases and the J gene end by 5 bases; junction bases not matched to a gene: 2. The CDR3 loop is CASSFTGGYGYTF. DNA for the CDR3: TGTGCCAGCAGCTTCACAGGGGGGTATGGCTACACCTTC.

V and J are TRBV9 and TRBJ1-1, with D maybe TRBD1 (5 bases). V lost 4 bases and J lost 0, with 13 bases in between. Germline CDR1 reads SGDLS; CDR2 reads YYNGEE. The CDR3 length is 15 residues. The CDR3 DNA is TGTGCCAGCAGCCCGGGGGGAAGAATGAACACTGAAGCTTTCTTT. Translation: CASSPGGRMNTEAFF.

The chain couples TRBV6-5 to TRBJ2-5; 7 bases fit TRBD1. Germline V lookup: CDR1 MNHEY, CDR2 SVGAGI. CDR3 size: 14 residues. Trimming cost V 6 bases and J 1 base; bases outside gene matches: 5. For the CDR3, the DNA is TGTGCCAGCAGCCGGACAGGATTCCAAGAGACCCAGTACTTC. This codes for CASSRTGFQETQYF.

The chain joins TRBV11-3 to TRBJ2-7; no clear D gene. The CDR3 length is 15 residues. The V and J ends lost 2 bases and 5 bases respectively, with 16 bases between them. Germline loops: CDR1 SGHNT, CDR2 YENEEA. The CDR3 DNA follows: TGTGCCAGCAGCTTATCTCCTGGGCCCTCGAACGAGCAGTACTTC. Amino acids: CASSLSPGPSNEQYF.

CDR3 in amino acids: CASSQGIGAEAFF. As DNA, the CDR3 is TGTGCCAGTAGTCAGGGGATAGGGGCTGAAGCTTTCTTT. The chain combines TRBV19 with TRBJ1-1; tentative D call: TRBD1 (6 bases). CDR3 size: 13 residues. The germline V and J ends were trimmed by 5 bases and 6 bases, with 13 bases remaining between them. Germline assignment: CDR1 LNHDA and CDR2 SQIVND (reference sequence).

The chain employs TRBV19 and TRBJ1-1; D gene ambiguous. The CDR3 is 15 amino acids. The V gene's germline CDR1 is LNHDA and CDR2 SQIVND (reference sequence). V was cut by 1 base and J by 1 base, with 10 bases left in between. CDR3 sequence: CASSIAARQNTEAFF. CDR3 DNA sequence: TGTGCCAGTAGTATAGCGGCCAGGCAGAACACTGAAGCTTTCTTT.

In this sample, this clone turned up a few times. This chain links TRBV4-1 with TRBJ1-1; tentative D call: TRBD1 (5 bases). Germline CDR1 is MGHRA and CDR2 is YSYEKL. This CDR3 region has 16 residues. V was clipped by 4 bases and J by 1 base, with 16 bases between them. CDR3 sequence (DNA): TGCGCCAGCAGCCCCGACGGGGGGGTCAGGAACACTGAAGCTTTCTTT. Translation: CASSPDGGVRNTEAFF.

This clone was observed a handful of times. This chain connects TRBV4-2 to TRBJ1-5; D gene uncertain. Looked up from germline, CDR1 is LGHNA and CDR2 is YNFKEQ. The germline V and J ends were trimmed by 0 bases and 0 bases, with 9 bases remaining between them. This CDR3 has 16 residues. In DNA form, the CDR3 reads TGTGCCAGCAGCCAAGAGTGGAGGGATAGCAATCAGCCCCAGCATTTT. This gives the protein CASSQEWRDSNQPQHF.

V and J are TRBV5-5 and TRBJ2-7, with TRBD2 identical over 9 bases. The V gene end was trimmed by 4 bases and the J gene end by 0 bases; junction bases not matched to a gene: 8. The CDR3 totals 16 residues. CDR1 and CDR2 from the germline V gene are SGHKS and YYEKEE (reference sequence). For the CDR3, the DNA is TGTGCCAGCAGCGTGGTAGCGGGGGAGAGCTCCTACGAGCAGTACTTC. Amino acids: CASSVVAGESSYEQYF.